The T cell receptor (beta chain) under discussion was sequenced for a study of PD-L1 blockade in urothelial cancer. Study-wide context: Prior chemotherapy regimens per patient numbered 0 to 3. At 3 weeks after treatment start (second dose) and again at 6 weeks, blood was analyzed.

Whole-study findings and limits: Durable-benefit patients showed greater tumor-associated blood clone expansion at 3 weeks.

As regards this clone: Its antigen is unknown.

Time point noted: pretreatment peripheral blood. Per-patient samples, pretreatment and on-treatment, numbered 1 to 8. Sequencing was performed with immunoSEQ multiplex PCR; in TCRdb, only in-frame clones are kept and a portion is missing. The sample shows under 95,000 clones, 84% of them seen only once. The CDR3 totals 18 residues. Germline CDR1 reads SGHAT; CDR2 reads FQNNGV. Trimming cost V 3 bases and J 3 bases; bases outside gene matches: 14. The sample was PBMCs, taken around atezolizumab (anti-PD-L1) treatment. V usage is TRBV11-2 and J usage is TRBJ2-3, with TRBD1 matching 8 bases. The sequence was obtained from a man in his sixties with urothelial cancer. DNA for the CDR3: TGTGCCAGCAGCTTTAGGGACCCGACAGGGGCCCGTACAGATACGCAGTATTTT. Protein: CASSFRDPTGARTDTQYF.